These 2 T cell receptor beta chains came from one sample sequenced in a study of vaccination and CD4 T cells after COVID-19. Their target antigens are unknown. Sequencing of the DNA from cultured CD4+ T cells was carried out with the Oncomine TCR Beta short-read assay. TCRdb re-derived calls from the PCR reads in MiXCR, one entry per CDR3 protein. The repertoire holds about 10,000 distinct CDR3 sequences, about 28% seen once, with roughly 13% in the top ten. Treatment defined: approximately nine-day PBMC culture with coronavirus spike peptide pools or control peptides (ViraFEST assay). The starting material was CD4+ T cells from blood, cultured in vitro, obtained after SARS-CoV-2 vaccination. The receptors derive from a human donor who had recovered from COVID-19.

The rearrangement uses TRBV6-5 and TRBJ1-2; 10 bases map to TRBD1. V lost 0 bases and J lost 8; bases outside the gene matches: 21. The CDR3 sequence is 20 residues long. In germline, CDR1 is MNHEY, CDR2 SVGAGI. The CDR3 protein is CASSYSLGLMRDRGFGGYTF. Here the CDR3 DNA reads TGTGCCAGCAGTTACTCTCTTGGTTTGATGAGGGACAGGGGTTTTGGAGGCTACACCTTC.

The chain recombines TRBV20-1 with TRBJ2-5; TRBD1 agrees at 8 bases. Losses at the gene ends were 5 bases for V and 5 bases for J; bases not matched to a gene: 7. CDR1 is DFQATT, CDR2 SNEGSKA, per germline (reference sequence). The CDR3 covers 13 residues. This CDR3 reads CSAHRQGPETQYF. The CDR3 coding sequence is TGCAGTGCTCATAGACAGGGGCCGGAGACCCAGTACTTC.